The 21 T cell receptor beta chains below come from one sample, sequenced in a study of T cells in Graves' hyperthyroidism and ophthalmopathy. The source material, RNA transcripts, was used to amplify TCR beta CDR3 regions. First-round RT-PCR with HTBI primers amplified the TCR CDR3 region. TCRdb called the multiplex PCR reads again in MiXCR, with one record for every CDR3 protein. The table records over 300,000 distinct CDR3 sequences, over 11% of them present only once. The sequenced sample consisted of blood. These receptors originate from a woman aged 55-69 years with Graves' hyperthyroidism.

This clonotype has only one observation. This sequence joins TRBV4-1 and TRBJ2-2, with 8 bases matching TRBD2. The germline CDR1 and CDR2 sequences are MGHRA and YSYEKL. V shed 3 bases and J 0 bases; nucleotides not matched to a gene: 3. The CDR3 extends over 16 amino acids. CDR3 protein: CASSHQLAANTGELFF. CDR3 nucleotides: TGCGCCAGCAGCCATCAACTAGCGGCGAACACCGGGGAGCTGTTTTTT.

Ten or more counts support this clonotype. The V and J genes are TRBV7-9 and TRBJ1-2, with 8 bases identical to TRBD1. Losses at the gene ends were 3 bases for V and 6 bases for J; bases not matched to a gene: 15. The CDR3 is made up of 17 amino acids. Germline V CDR1 and CDR2: SEHNR, FQNEAQ (reference sequence). In DNA, the CDR3 is TGTGCCAGCAGCTTTGCAGGGGGCCCAGGAGGTCGTGATGGCTACACCTTC. Translation: CASSFAGGPGGRDGYTF.

The chain joins TRBV9 to TRBJ1-6; the match to TRBD1 covers 7 bases. This CDR3 is built from 15 residues. The V segment lost 7 bases and the J segment 7 bases; nucleotides outside the gene matches: 11. The germline CDR1 and CDR2 sequences are SGDLS and YYNGEE. The DNA for the CDR3 is TGTGCCAGCTCCCCTATGGGGACAGTGAATTCACCCCTCCACTTT. Its translation is CASSPMGTVNSPLHF.

The rearrangement uses TRBV7-2 and TRBJ2-1; 11 bases are a match to TRBD2. The CDR3 is 16 amino acids. Germline V gene sequence: CDR1 SGHTA, CDR2 FQGNSA. V shed 5 bases and J 9 bases; nucleotides not matched to a gene: 12. The CDR3 loop reads CASSLGTSGRGGEQFF. The DNA for the CDR3 is TGTGCCAGCAGCCTGGGTACTAGCGGGAGAGGGGGTGAGCAGTTCTTC.

Ten or more counts support this clonotype. The chain is built from TRBV18 and TRBJ2-5, with D perhaps assigned TRBD1 or TRBD2 (6 bases each). Germline CDR1 KGHSH, CDR2 LQKENI. The CDR3 is made up of 15 amino acids. V lost 3 bases to trimming and J lost 0 bases, with 11 bases between them. The CDR3 reads CASSPSGQNQETQYF. The DNA of the CDR3 is TGTGCCAGCTCACCTAGCGGACAGAACCAAGAGACCCAGTACTTC.

This clonotype showed up just a few times. The chain has TRBV5-1 and TRBJ2-1, with 8 bases identical to TRBD1. Germline V CDR1 and CDR2: SGHRS, YFSETQ. J gave up 2 bases and V 4 bases, and 11 bases lay outside the gene matches. The CDR3 length is 17 residues. CDR3 sequence reads: CASSKTGADDAYNEQFF. The DNA of the CDR3 is TGCGCCAGCAGCAAGACAGGGGCCGATGACGCCTACAATGAGCAGTTCTTC. The whole variable domain, remainder taken from reference TRBV5-1 and TRBJ2-1, is KAGVTQTPRYLIKTRGQQVTLSCSPISGHRSVSWYQQTPGQGLQFLFEYFSETQRNKGNFPGRFSGRQFSNSRSEMNVSTLELGDSALYLCASSKTGADDAYNEQFFGPGTRLTVL.

There are many counts of this clonotype. This sequence joins TRBV6-2 or TRBV6-3 and TRBJ2-7; D unresolved. The germline CDR1 and CDR2 sequences are MNHEY and SVGEGT. The CDR3 is 14 amino acids. V was trimmed by 1 base and J by 0 bases, leaving 7 bases between them. The CDR3 nucleotides read TGTGCCAGCAGTTACTTGGGTTTCTCCTACGAGCAGTACTTC. This codes for CASSYLGFSYEQYF.

This sequence joins TRBV30 and TRBJ2-7, with a possible D match to TRBD1 (6 bases). The CDR3 sequence is 12 residues long. V was clipped by 2 bases and J by 6 bases, with 11 bases between them. Looked up from germline, CDR1 is GTSNPN and CDR2 is SVGIG (reference sequence). In nucleotides, the CDR3 is TGTGCCTGGAGTCGTGTAGGGGGCGAGCAGTACTTC. Its protein is CAWSRVGGEQYF.

This clonotype occurred many times. The chain couples TRBV28 to TRBJ2-4, with D perhaps TRBD2 (5 bases). Germline assignment: CDR1 MDHEN and CDR2 SYDVKM. The CDR3 has 14 amino acids. V lost 3 bases to trimming and J lost 0 bases, with 6 bases between them. The chain's CDR3 is CASSFRGAKNIQYF. The CDR3 DNA is TGTGCCAGCAGTTTTCGGGGAGCCAAAAACATTCAGTACTTC.

V gene TRBV24-1 combines with J gene TRBJ2-7; D gene ambiguous. V gave up 3 bases and J gave up 2 bases, with 7 bases separating them. Per germline, CDR1 KGHDR and CDR2 SFDVKD. This CDR3 spans 13 amino acids. CDR3 sequence (DNA): TGTGCCACCAGTGATGGGCTTACCTACGAGCAGTACTTC. Amino acid sequence: CATSDGLTYEQYF.

This clonotype was detected ten times or more. The chain carries TRBV9 and TRBJ2-7; D is perhaps TRBD1 or TRBD2 (5 bases each). CDR3 length: 13 amino acids. Between the trimmed V and J ends, which lost 4 bases and 1 base, there was a span of 9 bases. The germline gives CDR1 SGDLS, CDR2 YYNGEE. The CDR3 coding sequence is TGTGCCAGCAGCAGAGGGGTTTCCTACGAGCAGTACTTC. Its protein is CASSRGVSYEQYF.

This clonotype was seen repeatedly, ten times or more. The V call is TRBV5-1, the J call TRBJ2-5; D may correspond to TRBD1 or TRBD2 (5 bases each). Germline-derived CDR1 and CDR2 are SGHRS and YFSETQ. The V and J ends lost 4 bases and 5 bases respectively, with 21 bases between them. This CDR3 is built from 16 residues. CDR3 residues: CASSPPLGRERETQYF. CDR3 bases: TGCGCCAGCAGCCCCCCCCTAGGCAGGGAGAGGGAGACCCAGTACTTC.

The chain joins TRBV2 to TRBJ2-1, with 10 bases aligning to TRBD2. CDR1 and CDR2 (germline): SNHLY, FYNNEI. CDR3 length: 15 residues. J lost 3 bases, V lost 7 bases, and 6 bases had no gene match. CDR3 coding DNA: TGTGCCAGCATGACGGGACTAGCGCACTACAATGAGCAGTTCTTC. It encodes CASMTGLAHYNEQFF.

This clonotype was counted at least ten times. V and J are TRBV20-1 and TRBJ1-1; D remains ambiguous. Germline loops: CDR1 DFQATT, CDR2 SNEGSKA (reference sequence). Deletions cut 1 base from V and 9 bases from J, with 12 bases between. This CDR3 is built from 12 residues. The CDR3 DNA is TGCAGTGCTAGAGTGTCTTGGACTAAAGCTTTCTTT. This translates into CSARVSWTKAFF.

This clonotype turned up a few times. This chain links TRBV6-4 with TRBJ2-2, with 8 positions matching TRBD1. Germline CDR1 and CDR2: MRHNA and SNTAGT. The junction had 6 bases not matched to a gene; V was cut back by 7 bases and J by 2 bases. The CDR3 loop spans 15 amino acids. CDR3 sequence: CASTAGTGNTGELFF. As DNA, the CDR3 is TGTGCCAGCACGGCCGGGACAGGAAACACCGGGGAGCTGTTTTTT.

This chain joins TRBV5-4 and TRBJ2-3; D gene ambiguous. This CDR3 has 13 residues. Germline CDR1 SGHNT, CDR2 YYREEE (reference sequence). Trimming stripped 4 bases from V and 3 bases from J, with 9 bases between. The CDR3 sequence: CASSPRVTDTQYF. CDR3 DNA: TGTGCCAGCAGCCCCAGAGTGACAGATACGCAGTATTTT.

In its sample, this clonotype was seen many times. This sequence joins TRBV12-3 or TRBV12-4 and TRBJ1-1, with D unclear. CDR3 size: 13 residues. V was clipped by 5 bases and J by 2 bases, with 9 bases between them. The chain's CDR3 is CASSPPANTEAFF. The CDR3 DNA reads TGTGCCAGCAGTCCACCTGCCAACACTGAAGCTTTCTTT.

A few counts support this clonotype. CDR3 bases: TGTGCTAGTGGTTCCCATCGGGCGGCAAACACCGGGGAGCTGTTTTTT. It is translated as CASGSHRAANTGELFF. This sequence joins TRBV12-5 and TRBJ2-2; D gene unclear. Germline V gene data show CDR1 as LGHNT and CDR2 as FRNRAP. Trimming pared 4 bases from V and 2 bases from J, leaving 14 bases between. The CDR3 has 16 amino acids.

Of note for this clonotype: An end of the junction differs from the germline gene, which may be a read error. This chain connects TRBV6-5 to TRBJ2-7; D is unresolved. This CDR3 has 15 amino acids. CDR1 is MNHEY and CDR2 is SVGAGI in the germline V gene. The CDR3 loop reads CAGSYSTSGSYEQYF. The DNA of the CDR3 is TGTGCCGGCAGTTACTCGACCAGTGGCTCCTACGAGCAGTACTTC.

This clonotype was found a few times. In DNA form, the CDR3 reads TGTGCCATCAGTAAAGCGGGAGCGGCCAATGAGCAGTTCTTC. This gives the protein CAISKAGAANEQFF. The rearrangement joins TRBV10-3 to TRBJ2-1; 8 bases map to TRBD2. The CDR3 is made up of 14 amino acids. V lost 5 bases to trimming and J lost 6 bases; unmatched junction nucleotides: 6. Germline CDR1 and CDR2: ENHRY and SYGVKD.

V gene TRBV14 combines with J gene TRBJ2-7; the match to TRBD2 covers 7 bases. Per germline, CDR1 SGHDN and CDR2 FVKESK. V was pared by 2 bases and J by 3 bases, with 7 bases of the junction left unmatched. The CDR3 extends over 15 amino acids. CDR3 DNA: TGTGCCAGCAGCCAATGGGCTAGCGGATTCTACGAGCAGTACTTC. Its protein is CASSQWASGFYEQYF.